This T cell receptor (beta chain) was profiled in a study of T cells in Graves' hyperthyroidism and ophthalmopathy. The V end lost 0 bases, the J end lost 0 bases, and 14 bases lay between the germline ends. The CDR3 is 17 amino acids. Germline CDR1 LNHNV, CDR2 YYDKDF (reference sequence). This clonotype was seen at least ten times. Amplification of TCR beta CDR3 regions was performed using RNA transcripts as template. Using the HTBI primer set, a first-round RT-PCR was run on the TCR CDR3. TCRdb itself ran the multiplex PCR reads through MiXCR, one entry per CDR3 protein. Seen here are 550,000 to 800,000 distinct CDR3 sequences, approximately 16% observed once, and the top ten hold 8.4%.

The specimen was blood. The sequence derives from a young man with Graves' hyperthyroidism. This chain links TRBV15 with TRBJ1-1, with D possibly being TRBD1 (6 bases). The CDR3 protein is CATSRELPGHLNTEAFF. Written as DNA, the CDR3 is TGTGCCACCAGCAGAGAGTTACCGGGACACCTGAACACTGAAGCTTTCTTT. Drawing the rest from reference TRBV15 and TRBJ1-1, the complete variable domain is DAMVIQNPRYQVTQFGKPVTLSCSQTLNHNVMYWYQQKSSQAPKLLFHYYDKDFNNEADTPDNFQSRRPNTSFCFLDIRSPGLGDTAMYLCATSRELPGHLNTEAFFGQGTRLTVV.